This TCR beta chain was sequenced during a study of multiple sclerosis patients with progressive multifocal leukoencephalopathy. This clone showed up just a few times. Its matching antigen is unknown. Time point described: time of PML onset. PML was diagnosed clinically and by MRI, then confirmed by JC virus DNA in cerebrospinal fluid. Every listed patient previously received interferon beta; all PML patients were women. The T3 samples were drawn when PML began. The repertoire was sequenced with immunoSEQ multiplex PCR; TCRdb's copy has only in-frame clones and lacks some. The sample carries under 35,000 clones, over 80% recorded once. The CDR3 spans 17 residues. Germline values: CDR1 SGHTS, CDR2 YDEGEE. Trimming removed 4 bases from V and 2 bases from J; junction bases left unmatched: 12. Study results and caveats: Whether JC virus or general immunocompromise explains the findings remained unclear.

The TCR sequence derives from a woman between 35 and 50 years old with progressive multifocal leukoencephalopathy. The gene calls are TRBV5-8 and TRBJ1-5; TRBD1 agrees at 7 bases. The input for sequencing was PBMCs, taken from a patient treated with natalizumab. The DNA of the CDR3 is TGTGCCAGCAGCCATGGGACAGTCCTTTCTGGCAATCAGCCCCAGCATTTT. This encodes CASSHGTVLSGNQPQHF.